Below, 25 T cell receptor beta chains from the same sample are listed, as sequenced in a study of blood T cell repertoires in COVID-19. Assay: immunoSEQ multiplex PCR; the TCRdb copy retains only in-frame clones and omits some. Of more than 110,000 clones listed, around four fifths were seen once; the top ten hold over 5%. The sequenced sample consisted of PBMCs or T cells enriched from blood (not recorded which). The receptors here all came from a woman aged 45-59 years who had recovered from COVID-19.

The V gene is TRBV5-6, the J gene TRBJ1-2; TRBD1 aligns across 10 bases. Germline lookup yields CDR1 SGHDT and CDR2 YYEEEE. V lost 6 bases, J lost 5 bases, and 4 bases stayed unmatched. The CDR3 spans 13 residues. This CDR3 is CASTDRGHYGYTF. The CDR3 coding sequence is TGTGCCAGCACCGACAGGGGGCATTATGGCTACACCTTC.

V gene TRBV25-1 combines with J gene TRBJ1-4; 10 bases fit TRBD1. V shed 4 bases, J shed 5 bases, and the junction held 4 bases outside the gene matches. The CDR3 is 15 residues long. Germline values: CDR1 MGHDK, CDR2 SYGVNS. The CDR3, as DNA: TGTGCCAGCAGTGCGGCGGGACAGGGGAATGAAAAACTGTTTTTT. It yields the protein CASSAAGQGNEKLFF. The whole variable domain, remainder taken from reference TRBV25-1 and TRBJ1-4, is EADIYQTPRYLVIGTGKKITLECSQTMGHDKMYWYQQDPGMELHLIHYSYGVNSTEKGDLSSESTVSRIRTEHFPLTLESARPSHTSQYLCASSAAGQGNEKLFFGSGTQLSVL.

The CDR3 loop is CASSQGNNSPLHF. Written as DNA, the CDR3 is TGTGCCAGCAGCCAGGGAAATAATTCACCCCTCCACTTT. J is TRBJ1-6 and V is TRBV27, with D possibly being TRBD1 (5 bases). CDR3 length equals 13 residues. The V end was cut by 6 bases, the J end by 5 bases, with 8 bases between. Germline V gene lookup returns CDR1 MNHEY and CDR2 SMNVEV (reference sequence).

This clone has a handful of counts. The gene calls are TRBV29-1 and TRBJ2-3; 10 bases match TRBD2. From germline, CDR1 is SQVTM and CDR2 ANQGSEA. The CDR3 is 14 residues long. After removal of 6 bases from V and 3 bases from J, the junction contained 6 bases not matched to a gene. The CDR3 reads CSVKRGGRTDTQYF. The CDR3 DNA reads as TGCAGCGTCAAGCGGGGGGGCCGGACAGATACGCAGTATTTT.

V and J are TRBV6-5 and TRBJ1-5; D is undetermined. V shed 6 bases and J shed 4 bases, with 7 bases lying between them. The germline CDR1 and CDR2 sequences are MNHEY and SVGAGI. The CDR3 spans 12 residues. CDR3 amino acids: CASRRGNQPQHF. For the CDR3, the DNA is TGTGCCAGCAGGCGCGGTAATCAGCCCCAGCATTTT.

The V and J genes are TRBV9 and TRBJ2-2, with 7 bases aligning to TRBD1. Per the germline V gene, CDR1 is SGDLS and CDR2 is YYNGEE. Trimming at V came to 0 bases and at J to 5 bases, leaving 7 bases not matched to a gene. This CDR3 is built from 16 residues. This CDR3 reads CASSVGGQASTGELFF. The CDR3, as DNA: TGTGCCAGCAGCGTAGGAGGACAGGCGAGTACCGGGGAGCTGTTTTTT.

V gene TRBV5-6 combines with J gene TRBJ2-1, with TRBD1 matching over 8 bases. Germline CDR1 is SGHDT and CDR2 is YYEEEE. The CDR3 is made up of 15 amino acids. V trimming: 4 bases; J trimming: 4 bases; junction bases outside the gene matches: 7. Written as DNA, the CDR3 is TGTGCCAGCAGCCCGAGGACAGGGAGGTACAATGAGCAGTTCTTC. Encoded protein: CASSPRTGRYNEQFF.

V gene TRBV6-1 combines with J gene TRBJ2-2; tentatively, D is TRBD2 (6 bases). The CDR3 has 16 amino acids. Trimming shortened V by 2 bases and J by 7 bases, and 17 bases separated the two germline ends. Germline CDR1 and CDR2: MNHNS and SASEGT. In DNA form, the CDR3 reads TGTGCCAGCAGTGAAACCCACAGCCCGGGAGTCGGGGAGCTGTTTTTT. It specifies CASSETHSPGVGELFF.

This sequence joins TRBV29-1 and TRBJ2-6; no clear D. The CDR3 has 12 amino acids. Trimming left V 5 bases short and J 2 bases short, with 4 bases between. CDR1 and CDR2 from the germline V gene are SQVTM and ANQGSEA. CDR3 sequence: CSVQAGANVLTF. CDR3 sequence (DNA): TGCAGCGTTCAGGCTGGGGCCAACGTCCTGACTTTC.

V usage is TRBV18 and J usage is TRBJ2-7; 8 nucleotides agree with TRBD2. Germline lookup yields CDR1 KGHSH and CDR2 LQKENI. The V segment lost 3 bases and the J segment 6 bases; nucleotides outside the gene matches: 7. The CDR3 has 14 residues. The DNA for the CDR3 is TGTGCCAGCTCACCCGACCGGGGGGGCGGCGAGCAGTACGTC. Its protein is CASSPDRGGGEQYV.

This clone occurred once. V and J are TRBV2 and TRBJ2-6; D might be TRBD1 (5 bases). This CDR3 spans 17 amino acids. V was shortened by 10 bases and J by 0 bases, with 19 bases between the two germline ends. Per germline, CDR1 SNHLY and CDR2 FYNNEI. In DNA form, the CDR3 reads TGTGCCACCCCAGAAAAGGACACTTACTCTGGGGCCAACGTCCTGACTTTC. Amino acid sequence: CATPEKDTYSGANVLTF.

This clone came up a few times. The V and J genes are TRBV10-3 and TRBJ1-2, with a tentative D call TRBD1 (5 bases). CDR1 and CDR2 (germline): ENHRY, SYGVKD. V shed 0 bases and J shed 7 bases, with 12 bases lying between them. CDR3 length equals 14 residues. CDR3 nucleotides: TGTGCCATCAGTGAGTCGATGGACATTCGTGGCTACACCTTC. Residues: CAISESMDIRGYTF.

This clone was detected only once. The V and J genes are TRBV10-3 and TRBJ2-1; D ambiguous. There are 13 residues in the CDR3. Germline V gene sequence: CDR1 ENHRY, CDR2 SYGVKD. Deletions cut 0 bases from V and 7 bases from J, with 7 bases between. CDR3 amino acids: CAISESAMNEQFF. CDR3 nucleotide sequence: TGTGCCATCAGTGAGTCAGCAATGAATGAGCAGTTCTTC.

V gene TRBV15 combines with J gene TRBJ2-7; TRBD1 matches 8 bases. Losses at the gene ends were 3 bases for V and 4 bases for J; bases not matched to a gene: 5. Germline CDR1 is LNHNV and CDR2 is YYDKDF (reference sequence). This CDR3 contains 14 residues. The CDR3 coding sequence is TGTGCCACCAGCAGTTCAGGGGGCGGGTACGAGCAGTACTTC. Its translation: CATSSSGGGYEQYF.

This rearrangement joins TRBV14 to TRBJ2-1; D possibly corresponds to TRBD1 (6 bases). The CDR3 extends over 15 amino acids. Deletions cut 5 bases from V and 3 bases from J, with 14 bases between. The germline V gene has CDR1 SGHDN and CDR2 FVKESK. CDR3 nucleotides: TGTGCCAGCAGCGAACAACCGGGACACTACAATGAGCAGTTCTTC. The encoded protein is CASSEQPGHYNEQFF.

V and J are TRBV5-1 and TRBJ2-1; 7 nucleotides line up with TRBD1. The CDR3 consists of 14 residues. The V gene end was trimmed by 2 bases and the J gene end by 4 bases; junction bases not matched to a gene: 3. Germline assignment: CDR1 SGHRS and CDR2 YFSETQ. The CDR3 reads CASSLGTDYNEQFF. DNA of the CDR3: TGCGCCAGCAGCTTAGGGACAGATTACAATGAGCAGTTCTTC.

This sequence joins TRBV10-1 and TRBJ2-1; perhaps TRBD2 as D (5 bases). The V gene lost 4 bases and the J gene lost 6 bases, with 13 bases spanning the gap. Germline V lookup: CDR1 WNHNN, CDR2 SYGVQD (reference sequence). CDR3 length: 14 amino acids. CDR3 sequence: CASSAGILPNEQFF. DNA of the CDR3: TGCGCCAGCAGTGCCGGGATCTTACCCAATGAGCAGTTCTTC.

On this clone: The limits of the CDR3 on the DNA are not certain, so only TCRdb's listed CDR3 is given. V and J are TRBV10-3 and TRBJ2-1; the table gives TRBD2 as D, unverified against the DNA. The CDR3 region is 16 residues in length, termini included. Germline-derived CDR1 and CDR2 are ENHRY and SYGVKD. The CDR3: CAISTSGSGDYNEQFF.

The chain joins TRBV7-8 to TRBJ1-1; D is unresolved. The CDR3 is 13 amino acids. V shed 3 bases and J shed 2 bases, with 7 bases lying between them. The germline gives CDR1 SGHVS, CDR2 FQNEAQ. CDR3 region: CASSFRVNTEAFF. DNA for the CDR3: TGTGCCAGCAGCTTCCGGGTAAACACTGAAGCTTTCTTT.

The CDR3 DNA reads TGTGCCAGCAGTCCCCCATTTTATGAGCAGTTCTTC. This codes for CASSPPFYEQFF. The chain employs TRBV28 and TRBJ2-1, with unresolved D. Germline V lookup: CDR1 MDHEN, CDR2 SYDVKM. V gave up 5 bases and J gave up 8 bases, with 10 bases separating them. The CDR3 runs to 12 residues.

The J gene is TRBJ1-1, the V gene TRBV30; D may be TRBD1 (6 bases). Trimming took 5 bases from V and 0 from J, leaving 7 bases between them. CDR1 is GTSNPN, CDR2 SVGIG, per germline (reference sequence). CDR3 length: 12 residues. The CDR3 DNA follows: TGTGCCTGGGGACAGATGAACACTGAAGCTTTCTTT. Its translation: CAWGQMNTEAFF.

CDR3 in DNA: TGTGCCAGCAGCCCCAGGGTTTGGGATCAGCCCCAGCATTTT. Protein: CASSPRVWDQPQHF. J is TRBJ1-5 and V is TRBV7-2; a weak D match, TRBD1 (5 bases). Per germline, CDR1 SGHTA and CDR2 FQGNSA. The V end was cut by 5 bases, the J end by 5 bases, with 13 bases between. This CDR3 is built from 14 residues.

This chain uses TRBV9 with TRBJ2-1; D not certain. The V end was cut by 0 bases, the J end by 4 bases, with 5 bases between. The CDR3 is 13 residues long. Germline V gene sequence: CDR1 SGDLS, CDR2 YYNGEE. CDR3 sequence: CASSVGSYNEQFF. The CDR3 region has the DNA TGTGCCAGCAGCGTAGGTAGTTACAATGAGCAGTTCTTC.

V usage is TRBV28 and J usage is TRBJ1-6; 8 bases are shared with TRBD1. This CDR3 has 14 amino acids. V shed 8 bases and J 7 bases; nucleotides not matched to a gene: 7. Germline V gene data show CDR1 as MDHEN and CDR2 as SYDVKM. The DNA of the CDR3 is TGTGCCAGCCACTCGACAGGGGTAAATTCACCCCTCCACTTT. Amino acid sequence: CASHSTGVNSPLHF.

With regard to this clone: At one end, the junction sequence differs from germline, possibly due to a read error. The chain is built from TRBV28 and TRBJ1-5; weak D call: TRBD1 (5 bases). Germline V lookup: CDR1 MDHEN, CDR2 SYDVKM. The CDR3 contains 13 residues. The CDR3 nucleotides are TGTGCCAGCAGTTTCGGGACTAAAGGGTCCCGAGATTTT. Translating it yields CASSFGTKGSRDF.